The rows below give T cell receptor beta chains drawn from one sample of a study of CD4+ T cells in melanoma. Only in-frame clones appear in the TCRdb table, and some are missing; sequencing was by immunoSEQ multiplex PCR. In the table there are some 110,000 clones, about 90% of which are singletons. The sequenced sample consisted of peripheral blood. These receptors all come from a human donor with melanoma. Both conserved end residues are part of each CDR3. Each record gives: clone size, V gene, D gene, J gene, CDR3 DNA, CDR3 protein. The D gene is left open where the match is weak. Clone size is given for some rows only: seen once, a few or many times, or a class if the clone is expanded.

clone size: NA; V gene: TRBV7-3; D gene: TRBD2; J gene: TRBJ2-1; CDR3 DNA: TGTGCCAGCAGCTTATGGACTAGCGGGAGCAATGAGCAGTTCTTC; CDR3 protein: CASSLWTSGSNEQFF
clone size: NA; V gene: TRBV5-4; D gene: TRBD1; J gene: TRBJ2-2; CDR3 DNA: TGTGCCACCGGACAGGGGAGCGTCGGGGAGCTGTTTTTT; CDR3 protein: CATGQGSVGELFF
clone size: NA; V gene: TRBV30; D gene: TRBD1; J gene: TRBJ1-2; CDR3 DNA: TGTGCCTGGACCTATCAGGGGGCAAAATACACCTTC; CDR3 protein: CAWTYQGAKYTF
clone size: many; V gene: TRBV2; D gene: TRBD1; J gene: TRBJ2-1; CDR3 DNA: TGTGCCGGGGCGCACGGGGACAGGGTCGATGAGCAGTTCTTC; CDR3 protein: CAGAHGDRVDEQFF
clone size: NA; V gene: TRBV4-1; D gene: NA; J gene: TRBJ2-1; CDR3 DNA: TGCGCCAGCAGCCAAGGCTGGGGGCCCGACCACAATGAGCAGTTCTTC; CDR3 protein: CASSQGWGPDHNEQFF
clone size: few; V gene: TRBV14; D gene: NA; J gene: TRBJ2-3; CDR3 DNA: TGTGCCAGCAGCCAAGGATGGGATACGCAGTATTTT; CDR3 protein: CASSQGWDTQYF
clone size: NA; V gene: TRBV7-9; D gene: NA; J gene: TRBJ1-4; CDR3 DNA: TGTGCCAGCAGCCCTGTGGCTGAATTCGAGGAAAAACTGTTTTTT; CDR3 protein: CASSPVAEFEEKLFF
clone size: NA; V gene: TRBV4-3; D gene: NA; J gene: TRBJ2-2; CDR3 DNA: TGCGCCAGCAGCCAAGAGGTGCAGGGGACCGGGGAGCTGTTTTTT; CDR3 protein: CASSQEVQGTGELFF
clone size: NA; V gene: TRBV5-5; D gene: TRBD2; J gene: TRBJ2-5; CDR3 DNA: TGTGCCAGCAGCATCCATCTAGCGGGAGTATGGGAGACCCAGTACTTC; CDR3 protein: CASSIHLAGVWETQYF
clone size: NA; V gene: TRBV6-6; D gene: NA; J gene: TRBJ1-2; CDR3 DNA: TGTGCCAGCAGTTTTCCAGCTGGTGGCTACACCTTC; CDR3 protein: CASSFPAGGYTF
clone size: NA; V gene: TRBV7-2; D gene: TRBD2; J gene: TRBJ2-7; CDR3 DNA: TGTGCCAGCAGCCCTAGCGGGATTAGCTACGAGCAGTACTTC; CDR3 protein: CASSPSGISYEQYF
clone size: NA; V gene: TRBV5-4; D gene: TRBD1; J gene: TRBJ2-7; CDR3 DNA: TGTGCCAGCACCCCAGACAGGGGCTACGAGCAGTACTTC; CDR3 protein: CASTPDRGYEQYF
clone size: NA; V gene: TRBV9; D gene: NA; J gene: TRBJ2-1; CDR3 DNA: TGTGCCAGCAGCCTCCGGGAATACAATGAGCAGTTCTTC; CDR3 protein: CASSLREYNEQFF